This T cell receptor beta chain was captured by sequencing in a study of blood T cell repertoires in COVID-19. Study-wide context: PBMCs, B-cell-depleted T cells, or T cells provided the cDNA or gDNA that made up the material.

Looked up from germline, CDR1 is SGDLS and CDR2 is YYNGEE. With V trimmed by 3 bases and J by 0 bases, 3 bases remained unmatched. The CDR3 is 17 amino acids. Clones were read by immunoSEQ multiplex PCR, and TCRdb kept only the in-frame ones, dropping some. In the table there are a few hundred thousand clones, around 82% of which are singletons. Sequenced input: PBMCs or T cells enriched from blood (not recorded which). This chain uses TRBV9 with TRBJ2-6, with TRBD1 matching 10 bases. The clonotype originates from a man in his fifties who had recovered from COVID-19. The CDR3 coding sequence is TGTGCCAGCAGCGGGACAGGGGGAAGCTCTGGGGCCAACGTCCTGACTTTC. It codes for CASSGTGGSSGANVLTF. Variable domain in full (rest from reference TRBV9 and TRBJ2-6): DSGVTQTPKHLITATGQRVTLRCSPRSGDLSVYWYQQSLDQGLQFLIQYYNGEERAKGNILERFSAQQFPDLHSELNLSSLELGDSALYFCASSGTGGSSGANVLTFGAGSRLTVL.